Below, 3 T cell receptor beta chains from the same sample are listed, as sequenced in a study of cytomegalovirus exposure and HLA in healthy donors. The PCR used 60 Vbeta and 13 Jbeta primers. Repertoires were generated with immunoSEQ multiplex PCR, while TCRdb's copy carries only in-frame clones and drops some. The repertoire consists of 300,000 or so clones, with almost 85% occurring once and the leading ten covering 2% to 2.5%. Specimen: PBMCs. Receptors originate from a woman between 40 and 50 years old in good health and CMV-seropositive.

The CDR3 nucleotides are TGTGCCAGCAGCCAAGACCTTACGGGACTAGCCTACAATGAGCAGTTCTTC. It codes for CASSQDLTGLAYNEQFF. The chain combines TRBV14 with TRBJ2-1; 8 bases are a match to TRBD2. The V gene's germline CDR1 is SGHDN and CDR2 FVKESK. Losses at the gene ends were 0 bases for V and 2 bases for J; bases not matched to a gene: 6. The CDR3 contains 17 residues.

The genes are TRBV15 and TRBJ2-3; 8 nucleotides match TRBD2. This CDR3 is built from 17 residues. V dropped 2 bases and J dropped 2; count of bases not matched to a gene: 9. Germline CDR1 and CDR2: LNHNV and YYDKDF (reference sequence). The CDR3 protein is CATSRTTSGGHTDTQYF. The CDR3 bases are TGTGCCACCAGCAGAACTACCAGCGGGGGTCACACAGATACGCAGTATTTT.

Only one count was recorded for this clone. The chain recombines TRBV7-9 with TRBJ2-1; TRBD2 is a possible D gene (5 bases). The CDR3 spans 15 residues. Per the germline V gene, CDR1 is SEHNR and CDR2 is FQNEAQ (reference sequence). Between the trimmed V and J ends, which lost 5 bases and 0 bases, there was a span of 11 bases. The CDR3 nucleotides read TGTGCCAGCAGCCGGACTGGGGTCTCCTACAATGAGCAGTTCTTC. This translates into CASSRTGVSYNEQFF.